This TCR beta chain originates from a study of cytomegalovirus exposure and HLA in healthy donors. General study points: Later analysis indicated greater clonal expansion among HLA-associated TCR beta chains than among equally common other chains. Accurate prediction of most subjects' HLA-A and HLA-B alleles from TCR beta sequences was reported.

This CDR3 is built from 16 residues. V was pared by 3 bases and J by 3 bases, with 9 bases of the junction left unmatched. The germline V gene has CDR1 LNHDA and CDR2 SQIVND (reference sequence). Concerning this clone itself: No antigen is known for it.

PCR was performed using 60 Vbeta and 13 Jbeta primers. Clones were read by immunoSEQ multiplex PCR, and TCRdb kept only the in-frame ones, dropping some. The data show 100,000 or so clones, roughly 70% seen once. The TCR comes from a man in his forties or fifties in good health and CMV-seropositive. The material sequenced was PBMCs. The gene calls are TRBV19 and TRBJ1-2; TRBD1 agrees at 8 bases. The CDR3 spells CASSISPTGGDYGYTF. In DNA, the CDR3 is TGTGCCAGTAGTATCTCTCCTACAGGGGGAGACTATGGCTACACCTTC.